This T cell receptor beta chain was retrieved from a study of shared clonotypes between healthy human individuals. TCRdb keeps only in-frame clones here, not all; method: immunoSEQ multiplex PCR. The repertoire consists of roughly 2,500,000 clones, with 93% occurring once and the leading ten covering 0.36%. V lost 4 bases and J lost 6; bases outside the gene matches: 4. The CDR3 has 15 amino acids. CDR1 is SGHTA, CDR2 FQGTGA, per germline. Comment on this clone: The antigen is not known.

Caucasian adults residing in Nashville, Tennessee made up all the donors. Findings and caveats of the study: Although depth was large, rarefaction showed that sequencing of the sorted subsets was incomplete. The study drew on few donors, limiting represented genetic and exposure-history diversity.

Sequencing was performed on naive CD4+ T cells from PBMCs. The subset denotes: CD45RA+ positively selected. V gene TRBV7-3 combines with J gene TRBJ2-3, with 13 bases fitting TRBD2. The TCR originated in a man younger than 35 in good health. Some clones in this sample may be carry-over from other donors' samples. DNA of the CDR3: TGTGCCAGCAGCTGGACTAGCGGGAGATTTGATACGCAGTATTTT. This encodes CASSWTSGRFDTQYF.